The 31 T cell receptor beta chains below all came from one sample that was sequenced in a study of blood T cell repertoires in COVID-19. The table came from immunoSEQ multiplex PCR; TCRdb's copy has only in-frame clones and leaves some out. The sample has more than 200,000 clones; approximately 86% are singletons. Sequencing was performed on peripheral blood. These receptors originate from a man aged 25 to 40 with active or convalescent COVID-19.

In its sample, this clone was seen once. The same CDR3 is also encoded by other DNA sequences in this sample. This chain uses TRBV29-1 with TRBJ1-3, with D hard to call. The CDR3 covers 13 residues. Trimming removed 6 bases at V and 1 base at J, with 10 bases between. CDR1 and CDR2 (germline): SQVTM, ANQGSEA. The CDR3 sequence is CSVDTGSGNTIYF. The CDR3 nucleotides are TGCAGCGTCGACACGGGGTCTGGAAACACCATATATTTT. Using reference TRBV29-1 and TRBJ1-3 for the parts outside the CDR3, the full variable domain is SAVISQKPSRDICQRGTSLTIQCQVDSQVTMMFWYRQQPGQSLTLIATANQGSEATYESGFVIDKFPISRPNLTFSTLTVSNMSPEDSSIYLCSVDTGSGNTIYFGEGSWLTVV.

As for this clone: Other DNA sequences of this sample code for an identical CDR3. The chain links TRBV2 to TRBJ1-1; a possible D gene is TRBD1 (6 bases). The V gene lost 6 bases and the J gene lost 0 bases, with 8 bases spanning the gap. Germline V gene data show CDR1 as SNHLY and CDR2 as FYNNEI. This CDR3 contains 13 residues. This chain's CDR3 is CASRGQMNTEAFF. The CDR3 region has the DNA TGTGCCAGCAGAGGACAGATGAACACTGAAGCTTTCTTT.

V usage is TRBV9 and J usage is TRBJ2-3; 9 bases match TRBD2. The V gene's germline CDR1 is SGDLS and CDR2 YYNGEE. The CDR3 is 17 residues long. V shed 0 bases, J shed 2 bases, and the junction held 7 bases outside the gene matches. The CDR3 bases are TGTGCCAGCAGCGTAGAAGACAGCGGGGGGTCCACAGATACGCAGTATTTT. Protein sequence: CASSVEDSGGSTDTQYF.

This CDR3 is CASSHLPGQGGNTIYF. The CDR3 DNA sequence: TGTGCCAGCAGCCACCTACCGGGACAGGGAGGAAACACCATATATTTT. This chain uses TRBV7-9 with TRBJ1-3, with 9 bases matching TRBD1. With V trimmed by 5 bases and J by 4 bases, 9 bases remained unmatched. The CDR3 is made up of 16 amino acids. Germline V lookup: CDR1 SEHNR, CDR2 FQNEAQ (reference sequence).

The genes are TRBV4-1 and TRBJ2-7; tentative D call: TRBD1 (5 bases). Germline V gives CDR1 MGHRA, CDR2 YSYEKL. The CDR3 length is 14 residues. V was shortened by 4 bases and J by 5 bases, with 15 bases between the two germline ends. The CDR3 DNA reads as TGCGCCAGCAGCCCCCCAGGGTTGGTGGACGAGCAGTACTTC. This codes for CASSPPGLVDEQYF.

The CDR3, as DNA: TGTGCCTGGAGTGTAAGCGCGTCCACTGAAGCTTTCTTT. Protein: CAWSVSASTEAFF. This chain uses TRBV30 with TRBJ1-1; unclear D gene. Germline V CDR1 and CDR2: GTSNPN, SVGIG (reference sequence). This CDR3 contains 13 residues. The V gene lost 0 bases and the J gene lost 4 bases, with 9 bases spanning the gap.

V usage is TRBV30 and J usage is TRBJ1-6; a possible D gene is TRBD1 (6 bases). The CDR3 runs to 13 residues. Trimming removed 2 bases from V and 9 bases from J, with 11 bases in between. Germline-derived CDR1 and CDR2 are GTSNPN and SVGIG (reference sequence). CDR3 DNA: TGTGCCTGGAGTAGGACAGCCGGTTCACCCCTCCACTTT. Translating gives CAWSRTAGSPLHF. Combining the CDR3 with reference TRBV30 and TRBJ1-6 gives the whole variable domain SQTIHQWPATLVQPVGSPLSLECTVEGTSNPNLYWYRQAAGRGLQLLFYSVGIGQISSEVPQNLSASRPQDRQFILSSKKLLLSDSGFYLCAWSRTAGSPLHFGNGTRLTVT.

V and J are TRBV27 and TRBJ2-1; a weak D match, TRBD2 (5 bases). CDR3 length equals 13 residues. V was cut by 5 bases and J by 5 bases, with 10 bases left in between. The germline CDR1 and CDR2 sequences are MNHEY and SMNVEV (reference sequence). CDR3 amino acids: CASSQTTNNEQFF. The CDR3 bases are TGTGCCAGCAGTCAGACTACGAACAATGAGCAGTTCTTC.

The rearrangement joins TRBV7-2 to TRBJ2-7, with D perhaps TRBD2 (7 bases). Trimming left V 5 bases short and J 6 bases short, with 26 bases between. The CDR3 has 17 residues. Germline V gene lookup returns CDR1 SGHTA and CDR2 FQGNSA. CDR3 amino acids: CASSLLGGGGGRGEQYF. The DNA of the CDR3 is TGTGCCAGCAGCCTATTAGGTGGTGGCGGGGGCCGGGGCGAGCAGTACTTC.

This clone has a single count. The rearrangement links TRBV18 to TRBJ2-5, with D possibly matching TRBD1 (6 bases). V lost 1 base to trimming and J lost 2 bases, with 8 bases between them. CDR1 is KGHSH and CDR2 is LQKENI in the germline V gene. The CDR3 is made up of 14 amino acids. The chain's CDR3 is CASSPQTGQETQYF. For the CDR3, the DNA is TGTGCCAGCTCACCACAAACAGGGCAAGAGACCCAGTACTTC. Together with reference TRBV18 and TRBJ2-5, the CDR3 gives the full variable domain: NAGVMQNPRHLVRRRGQEARLRCSPMKGHSHVYWYRQLPEEGLKFMVYLQKENIIDESGMPKERFSAEFPKEGPSILRIQQVVRGDSAAYFCASSPQTGQETQYFGPGTRLLVL.

The gene calls are TRBV30 and TRBJ1-2, with 7 bases aligning to TRBD1. Per germline, CDR1 GTSNPN and CDR2 SVGIG (reference sequence). The CDR3 consists of 16 residues. Unmatched junction bases numbered 15, after V lost 3 bases and J lost 5 bases. In DNA form, the CDR3 reads TGTGCCTGGAGCCCCGGGACGGGACAGATATCTTATGGCTACACCTTC. It specifies CAWSPGTGQISYGYTF.

The gene calls are TRBV2 and TRBJ1-4; D is unresolved. This CDR3 has 15 amino acids. The V gene's germline CDR1 is SNHLY and CDR2 FYNNEI. Trimming took 3 bases from V and 0 from J, leaving 8 bases between them. DNA of the CDR3: TGTGCCAGCAGTGAGAAGACTGCAACTAATGAAAAACTGTTTTTT. Residues: CASSEKTATNEKLFF.

The V gene is TRBV3-1 (or the pseudogene TRBV3-2), the J gene TRBJ1-6; TRBD1 is a possible D gene (6 bases). V shed 1 base and J shed 9 bases, with 16 bases lying between them. This CDR3 has 16 amino acids. Germline CDR1 LGHDT, CDR2 YNNKEL (reference sequence). The CDR3 reads CASSQAGAGVGSPLHF. CDR3 DNA: TGTGCCAGCAGCCAAGCGGGCGCAGGGGTGGGTTCACCCCTCCACTTT.

The chain employs TRBV27 and TRBJ2-5; 8 bases line up with TRBD2. The CDR3 length is 12 residues. The germline gives CDR1 MNHEY, CDR2 SMNVEV (reference sequence). Unmatched junction bases numbered 3, after V lost 8 bases and J lost 4 bases. CDR3 sequence: CASGLALETQYF. The CDR3 DNA follows: TGTGCCAGCGGACTAGCCCTAGAGACCCAGTACTTC.

The gene calls are TRBV2 and TRBJ1-2; possible D gene TRBD1, 6 bases. Trimming cost V 1 base and J 3 bases, with 15 bases left between them. The CDR3 is made up of 16 amino acids. The germline gives CDR1 SNHLY, CDR2 FYNNEI. The CDR3 loop is CASSEVWAGVDYGYTF. For the CDR3, the DNA is TGTGCCAGCAGTGAAGTGTGGGCAGGGGTGGACTATGGCTACACCTTC.

The CDR3 DNA reads as TGTGCCATCGGAGGGACAGATACGCAGTATTTT. This gives the protein CAIGGTDTQYF. The chain recombines TRBV15 with TRBJ2-3; D may be TRBD2 (6 bases). Germline CDR1 is LNHNV and CDR2 is YYDKDF (reference sequence). This CDR3 has 11 residues. The V end was cut by 10 bases, the J end by 3 bases, with 8 bases between. Filled out from reference TRBV15 and TRBJ2-3, the complete variable domain reads DAMVIQNPRYQVTQFGKPVTLSCSQTLNHNVMYWYQQKSSQAPKLLFHYYDKDFNNEADTPDNFQSRRPNTSFCFLDIRSPGLGDTAMYLCAIGGTDTQYFGPGTRLTVL.

V and J are TRBV5-1 and TRBJ1-1, with a weak D call TRBD1 (5 bases). The CDR3 has 10 amino acids. CDR1 and CDR2 (germline): SGHRS, YFSETQ. CDR3 nucleotides: TGCGGGAAGGGGTACACTGAAGCTTTCTTT. It translates to CGKGYTEAFF. The entire variable domain, with the rest obtained from reference TRBV5-1 and TRBJ1-1, is as follows: KAGVTQTPRYLIKTRGQQVTLSCSPISGHRSVSWYQQTPGQGLQFLFEYFSETQRNKGNFPGRFSGRQFSNSRSEMNVSTLELGDSALYLCGKGYTEAFFGQGTRLTVV.

The CDR3 nucleotides read TGTGCCAGCAGCGTAGACGGGGGGTACGTGAGGCAGTATTTT. This codes for CASSVDGGYVRQYF. The chain couples TRBV9 to TRBJ2-3; 7 nucleotides match TRBD2. V lost 0 bases, J lost 11 bases, and 9 bases stayed unmatched. From germline, CDR1 is SGDLS and CDR2 YYNGEE. CDR3 size: 14 residues.

This clone was counted a few times. This chain connects TRBV30 to TRBJ1-2; TRBD1 is a possible D gene (5 bases). There are 13 residues in the CDR3. The V end lost 2 bases, the J end lost 2 bases, and 9 bases lay between the germline ends. From germline, CDR1 is GTSNPN and CDR2 SVGIG (reference sequence). The CDR3 is CAWSLQDNYGYTF. The CDR3 region has the DNA TGTGCCTGGAGTCTACAGGACAACTATGGCTACACCTTC.

This chain links TRBV13 with TRBJ2-7, with 9 bases fitting TRBD1. The CDR3 spans 15 residues. The ends lost 6 bases at V and 3 bases at J; junction bases unmatched: 9. Germline V CDR1 and CDR2: PRHDT, FYEKMQ (reference sequence). In nucleotides, the CDR3 is TGTGCCAGCAGAACCGGGACAGGGCTTAACTACGAGCAGTACTTC. Its protein is CASRTGTGLNYEQYF.

The chain combines TRBV7-9 with TRBJ1-1; D call uncertain. With 6 bases removed from V and 3 bases from J, the gap between germline ends came to 14 bases. Germline assignment: CDR1 SEHNR and CDR2 FQNEAQ (reference sequence). CDR3 size: 14 residues. The DNA for the CDR3 is TGTGCCAGCAGTTCAAGCGCAGAGCACACTGAAGCTTTCTTT. Translation gives CASSSSAEHTEAFF. The whole variable domain, filled in from reference TRBV7-9 and TRBJ1-1, reads DTGVSQNPRHKITKRGQNVTFRCDPISEHNRLYWYRQTLGQGPEFLTYFQNEAQLEKSRLLSDRFSAERPKGSFSTLEIQRTEQGDSAMYLCASSSSAEHTEAFFGQGTRLTVV.

The chain links TRBV3-1 (or the pseudogene TRBV3-2) to TRBJ2-3; 7 positions agree with TRBD2. The CDR3 extends over 14 amino acids. Germline values: CDR1 LGHDT, CDR2 YNNKEL (reference sequence). Unmatched junction bases numbered 3, after V lost 5 bases and J lost 1 base. The CDR3 sequence is CASSGGGGTDTQYF. The CDR3 region has the DNA TGTGCCAGCAGCGGGGGGGGTGGCACAGATACGCAGTATTTT.

The gene calls are TRBV3-1 (or the pseudogene TRBV3-2) and TRBJ1-4, with TRBD1 as a possible D gene (5 bases). The length of the CDR3 is 15 residues. The germline V gene encodes CDR1 LGHDT and CDR2 YNNKEL (reference sequence). The ends were cut back, 0 bases at V and 8 bases at J, with 13 bases in the middle. This CDR3 is CASSQEGRVEEKLFF. The DNA for the CDR3 is TGTGCCAGCAGCCAAGAGGGCAGGGTTGAGGAAAAACTGTTTTTT.

This rearrangement joins TRBV9 to TRBJ1-6; 7 bases are a match to TRBD1. Germline V gene sequence: CDR1 SGDLS, CDR2 YYNGEE. CDR3 length equals 17 residues. V was pared by 3 bases and J by 10 bases, with 16 bases of the junction left unmatched. The CDR3 is CASSADRTGSVGSPLHF. CDR3 coding DNA: TGTGCCAGCAGCGCCGACCGGACAGGTTCAGTTGGATCACCCCTCCACTTT. Based on the CDR3 plus reference TRBV9 and TRBJ1-6, the full variable domain is DSGVTQTPKHLITATGQRVTLRCSPRSGDLSVYWYQQSLDQGLQFLIQYYNGEERAKGNILERFSAQQFPDLHSELNLSSLELGDSALYFCASSADRTGSVGSPLHFGNGTRLTVT.

The genes are TRBV5-4 and TRBJ1-6, with TRBD1 as a possible D gene (5 bases). In germline, CDR1 is SGHNT, CDR2 YYREEE (reference sequence). The CDR3 totals 15 residues. With 4 bases removed from V and 7 bases from J, the gap between germline ends came to 15 bases. CDR3 nucleotide sequence: TGTGCCAGCAGCCGCCTAGACAGCGGGAATTCACCCCTCCACTTT. Protein product: CASSRLDSGNSPLHF.

As to this clone: Other nucleotide sequences from this sample produce the same CDR3. The gene calls are TRBV18 and TRBJ1-6; tentatively, D is TRBD1 (5 bases). Germline values: CDR1 KGHSH, CDR2 LQKENI. The V gene lost 2 bases and the J gene lost 5 bases, with 7 bases spanning the gap. The CDR3 contains 14 residues. Here the CDR3 DNA reads TGTGCCAGCTCACCAGGACAAGATAATTCACCCCTCCACTTT. Amino acids: CASSPGQDNSPLHF.

CDR3 DNA: TGTGCCTGGAGTGTTACCGGGTCCGATGGCTACACCTTC. Its translation: CAWSVTGSDGYTF. The chain links TRBV30 to TRBJ1-2; D is undetermined. This CDR3 is 13 amino acids long. V was trimmed by 0 bases and J by 6 bases, leaving 11 bases between them. Germline CDR1 and CDR2: GTSNPN and SVGIG (reference sequence).

This clone has a handful of counts. J is TRBJ1-2 and V is TRBV6-1; TRBD1 is a possible D gene (5 bases). Trimming left V 2 bases short and J 4 bases short, with 14 bases between. The germline CDR1 and CDR2 sequences are MNHNS and SASEGT. The CDR3 is made up of 15 amino acids. The CDR3 loop reads CASSERLGGPYGYTF. The CDR3 DNA sequence: TGTGCCAGCAGTGAACGATTGGGGGGACCCTATGGCTACACCTTC.

This clone was counted a single time. The genes are TRBV27 and TRBJ1-1; D remains unclear. The CDR3 totals 13 residues. V gave up 3 bases and J gave up 6 bases, with 11 bases separating them. Looked up from germline, CDR1 is MNHEY and CDR2 is SMNVEV (reference sequence). In DNA form, the CDR3 reads TGTGCCAGCAGTTTTTTAGGAGGGTCTGAAGCTTTCTTT. It encodes CASSFLGGSEAFF.

The chain carries TRBV9 and TRBJ1-3; 10 nucleotides align to TRBD1. Germline assignment: CDR1 SGDLS and CDR2 YYNGEE. The CDR3 is 15 residues long. The trim removed 3 bases at V and 3 bases at J, leaving 3 bases unmatched. CDR3 nucleotides: TGTGCCAGCAGCGGACAGGGGGCTGATGGAAACACCATATATTTT. Translation: CASSGQGADGNTIYF. The complete variable domain, with remaining parts taken from reference TRBV9 and TRBJ1-3, reads DSGVTQTPKHLITATGQRVTLRCSPRSGDLSVYWYQQSLDQGLQFLIQYYNGEERAKGNILERFSAQQFPDLHSELNLSSLELGDSALYFCASSGQGADGNTIYFGEGSWLTVV.

The rearrangement uses TRBV6-1 and TRBJ2-1, with 14 nucleotides matching TRBD2. J lost 8 bases, V lost 2 bases, and 5 bases had no gene match. CDR1 is MNHNS and CDR2 is SASEGT in the germline V gene. The CDR3 sequence is 16 residues long. CDR3 protein: CASSEPGLAGGYEQFF. The CDR3 DNA reads as TGTGCCAGCAGTGAACCCGGACTAGCGGGGGGCTATGAGCAGTTCTTC.